The clone carrying this T cell receptor (beta chain) showed up many times. These data originate in a study of T-cell reconstitution after alpha-beta-depleted transplantation in children. Using unique molecular identifiers, the investigators prepared the TCRbeta library. TCRdb independently ran MiXCR on the PCR reads; one entry per CDR3 protein. The sample lists 640,000 or so distinct CDR3 sequences; roughly 17% were seen once. V lost 0 bases to trimming and J lost 7 bases, with 15 bases between them. The CDR3 has 16 residues. CDR1 and CDR2 (germline): LGHNA, YSLEER. The source was PBMCs from the stem cell graft donor, collected from the stem cell graft. The chain links TRBV4-3 to TRBJ1-4; D gene ambiguous. The origin of this receptor is a human donor who donated a stem cell graft to a child with acute myeloid leukemia. The DNA for the CDR3 is TGCGCCAGCAGCCAAGATAGGTTTGCAGGTAGTGAAAAACTGTTTTTT. This gives the protein CASSQDRFAGSEKLFF.